Listed below are T cell receptor beta chains from one sample, sequenced in a study of blood T cell repertoires in COVID-19. The table came from immunoSEQ multiplex PCR; TCRdb's copy has only in-frame clones and leaves some out. The repertoire holds fewer than 40,000 clones, with around 90% as singletons. The source material was peripheral blood. The receptors here all came from a woman in her seventies with active COVID-19. Both conserved end residues are part of each CDR3. D genes are given only for firm matches. Clone sizes are given selectively: once, few, many, or a class where the clone is expanded.

CDR3 protein: CASSPGTVRSYNEQFF; CDR3 DNA: TGTGCCAGCAGCCCTGGTACTGTACGTTCCTACAATGAGCAGTTCTTC; V gene: TRBV6-2/TRBV6-3; clone size: -; CDR3 length: 16; D gene: -; J gene: TRBJ2-1
CDR3 protein: CAISEFETGSTEAFF; CDR3 DNA: TGTGCCATCAGTGAGTTCGAGACAGGGAGCACTGAAGCTTTCTTT; V gene: TRBV10-3; clone size: -; CDR3 length: 15; D gene: TRBD1; J gene: TRBJ1-1
CDR3 protein: CAWSGLRGGALGETQYF; CDR3 DNA: TGTGCCTGGAGTGGGTTACGCGGGGGGGCCCTTGGAGAGACCCAGTACTTC; V gene: TRBV30; clone size: -; CDR3 length: 17; D gene: TRBD2; J gene: TRBJ2-5
CDR3 protein: CASNGGAYNEQFF; CDR3 DNA: TGTGCCAGCAACGGGGGGGCTTACAATGAGCAGTTCTTC; V gene: TRBV4-2; clone size: -; CDR3 length: 13; D gene: TRBD2; J gene: TRBJ2-1
CDR3 protein: CASSFGTIDTDTQYF; CDR3 DNA: TGTGCCAGCAGCTTCGGGACTATCGACACAGATACGCAGTATTTT; V gene: TRBV7-9; clone size: -; CDR3 length: 15; D gene: TRBD2; J gene: TRBJ2-3
CDR3 protein: CASSPQAGSTDTQYF; CDR3 DNA: TGTGCCAGCAGCCCCCAAGCGGGAAGCACAGATACGCAGTATTTT; V gene: TRBV5-4; clone size: once; CDR3 length: 15; D gene: TRBD2; J gene: TRBJ2-3
CDR3 protein: CASSLGGGTYEQYF; CDR3 DNA: TGTGCCAGCAGCTTAGGGGGGGGCACCTACGAGCAGTACTTC; V gene: TRBV5-4; clone size: once; CDR3 length: 14; D gene: -; J gene: TRBJ2-7
CDR3 protein: CASRLGGGEDYGYTF; CDR3 DNA: TGCGCCAGCAGGCTGGGCGGGGGAGAGGACTATGGCTACACCTTC; V gene: TRBV5-1; clone size: -; CDR3 length: 15; D gene: -; J gene: TRBJ1-2
CDR3 protein: CSAAGTGDNEQYF; CDR3 DNA: TGCAGCGCCGCCGGGACAGGGGACAACGAGCAGTACTTC; V gene: TRBV29-1; clone size: -; CDR3 length: 13; D gene: TRBD1; J gene: TRBJ2-7
CDR3 protein: CAISDPSGGQETQYF; CDR3 DNA: TGTGCCATCAGTGACCCATCGGGGGGACAAGAGACCCAGTACTTC; V gene: TRBV10-3; clone size: -; CDR3 length: 15; D gene: TRBD2; J gene: TRBJ2-5
CDR3 protein: CASRTGGTEAFF; CDR3 DNA: TGTGCCAGCAGAACGGGGGGCACTGAAGCTTTCTTT; V gene: TRBV6-5; clone size: -; CDR3 length: 12; D gene: -; J gene: TRBJ1-1
CDR3 protein: CASSLWSEQFF; CDR3 DNA: TGTGCCAGCAGTTTATGGAGTGAGCAGTTCTTC; V gene: TRBV28; clone size: -; CDR3 length: 11; D gene: -; J gene: TRBJ2-1
CDR3 protein: CASSSTGVSSNQPQHF; CDR3 DNA: TGTGCCAGCAGCTCCACGGGGGTTAGTAGCAATCAGCCCCAGCATTTT; V gene: TRBV5-6; clone size: -; CDR3 length: 16; D gene: -; J gene: TRBJ1-5
CDR3 protein: CASSESSSVYEQYF; CDR3 DNA: TGCGCCAGCAGTGAGTCTTCTAGCGTCTACGAGCAGTACTTC; V gene: TRBV10-1; clone size: -; CDR3 length: 14; D gene: -; J gene: TRBJ2-7
CDR3 protein: CATSRDLAGGFMEQFF; CDR3 DNA: TGTGCCACCAGCAGAGATTTGGCGGGGGGGTTTATGGAGCAGTTCTTC; V gene: TRBV15; clone size: -; CDR3 length: 16; D gene: TRBD2; J gene: TRBJ2-1
CDR3 protein: CASSFLGEGLAGGQDTQYF; CDR3 DNA: TGTGCCAGCAGCTTCCTTGGCGAGGGACTAGCGGGGGGGCAGGATACGCAGTATTTT; V gene: TRBV5-6; clone size: -; CDR3 length: 19; D gene: TRBD2; J gene: TRBJ2-3
CDR3 protein: CASSATGPQPQHF; CDR3 DNA: TGTGCCAGTAGTGCGACAGGGCCTCAGCCCCAGCATTTT; V gene: TRBV19; clone size: -; CDR3 length: 13; D gene: TRBD1; J gene: TRBJ1-5
CDR3 protein: CASSPYDRGYNSPLHF; CDR3 DNA: TGTGCCAGCTCACCATATGACAGGGGCTATAATTCACCCCTCCACTTT; V gene: TRBV18; clone size: -; CDR3 length: 16; D gene: TRBD1; J gene: TRBJ1-6
CDR3 protein: CASSYGKGWGNTEAFF; CDR3 DNA: TGTGCCAGCAGTTACGGGAAGGGGTGGGGAAACACTGAAGCTTTCTTT; V gene: TRBV6-2/TRBV6-3; clone size: few; CDR3 length: 16; D gene: -; J gene: TRBJ1-1
CDR3 protein: CASSSPGGSYNSPLHF; CDR3 DNA: TGTGCCAGCAGCTCTCCAGGGGGCTCCTATAATTCACCCCTCCACTTT; V gene: TRBV5-5; clone size: once; CDR3 length: 16; D gene: TRBD1; J gene: TRBJ1-6
CDR3 protein: CASSEGTGGVENYGYTF; CDR3 DNA: TGTGCCAGCAGTGAAGGGACAGGGGGCGTAGAAAACTATGGCTACACCTTC; V gene: TRBV6-1; clone size: -; CDR3 length: 17; D gene: TRBD1; J gene: TRBJ1-2
CDR3 protein: CASSLSGAVYGYTF; CDR3 DNA: TGTGCCAGCAGCTTATCAGGGGCTGTCTATGGCTACACCTTC; V gene: TRBV7-9; clone size: -; CDR3 length: 14; D gene: -; J gene: TRBJ1-2
CDR3 protein: CASSQAGDTQYF; CDR3 DNA: TGTGCCAGCAGCCAAGCGGGAGATACGCAGTATTTT; V gene: TRBV3-1/TRBV3-2; clone size: -; CDR3 length: 12; D gene: -; J gene: TRBJ2-3
CDR3 protein: CASSKGRDTDTQYF; CDR3 DNA: TGTGCCAGTAGTAAGGGGAGGGACACAGATACGCAGTATTTT; V gene: TRBV19; clone size: -; CDR3 length: 14; D gene: TRBD2; J gene: TRBJ2-3
CDR3 protein: CATSRLGQGSTGELFF; CDR3 DNA: TGTGCCACCAGCAGATTGGGACAGGGGAGCACCGGGGAGCTGTTTTTT; V gene: TRBV15; clone size: -; CDR3 length: 16; D gene: TRBD1; J gene: TRBJ2-2
CDR3 protein: CATSQDNQPQHF; CDR3 DNA: TGTGCCACCAGCCAGGACAATCAGCCCCAGCATTTT; V gene: TRBV15; clone size: -; CDR3 length: 12; D gene: -; J gene: TRBJ1-5
CDR3 protein: CASSGEEETQYF; CDR3 DNA: TGTGCCAGCAGTGGTGAGGAAGAGACCCAGTACTTC; V gene: TRBV2; clone size: once; CDR3 length: 12; D gene: -; J gene: TRBJ2-5
CDR3 protein: CASSYATGSYEQYF; CDR3 DNA: TGTGCCAGCAGTTACGCGACAGGGTCCTACGAGCAGTACTTC; V gene: TRBV6-2/TRBV6-3; clone size: -; CDR3 length: 14; D gene: TRBD1; J gene: TRBJ2-7
CDR3 protein: CASSGQGKYEQYF; CDR3 DNA: TGTGCCAGTAGTGGTCAGGGAAAATACGAGCAGTACTTC; V gene: TRBV19; clone size: -; CDR3 length: 13; D gene: -; J gene: TRBJ2-7
CDR3 protein: CASADRDTTPLEQYF; CDR3 DNA: TGTGCCAGCGCCGACCGGGACACTACTCCCTTGGAGCAGTACTTC; V gene: TRBV6-6; clone size: -; CDR3 length: 15; D gene: -; J gene: TRBJ2-7
CDR3 protein: CASSLRGSYEQYF; CDR3 DNA: TGTGCCAGCAGCCTACGGGGGTCCTACGAGCAGTACTTC; V gene: TRBV6-6; clone size: -; CDR3 length: 13; D gene: -; J gene: TRBJ2-7
CDR3 protein: CATSRDRAGRRNTEAFF; CDR3 DNA: TGTGCCACCAGCAGAGATAGGGCGGGACGGAGGAACACTGAAGCTTTCTTT; V gene: TRBV15; clone size: -; CDR3 length: 17; D gene: -; J gene: TRBJ1-1
CDR3 protein: CASSEDEGSNQPQHF; CDR3 DNA: TGTGCCAGCAGCGAAGACGAGGGCAGCAATCAGCCCCAGCATTTT; V gene: TRBV2; clone size: -; CDR3 length: 15; D gene: -; J gene: TRBJ1-5
CDR3 protein: CASKTGQKNTGELFF; CDR3 DNA: TGTGCCAGCAAAACGGGACAGAAGAACACCGGGGAGCTGTTTTTT; V gene: TRBV6-6; clone size: -; CDR3 length: 15; D gene: TRBD1; J gene: TRBJ2-2
CDR3 protein: CASSHRGTYEQYF; CDR3 DNA: TGTGCCAGCAGCCATCGGGGTACCTACGAGCAGTACTTC; V gene: TRBV7-2; clone size: -; CDR3 length: 13; D gene: -; J gene: TRBJ2-7
CDR3 protein: CASSLVHSGGETQYF; CDR3 DNA: TGTGCCAGCAGCTTAGTCCATAGCGGGGGAGAGACCCAGTACTTC; V gene: TRBV7-2; clone size: -; CDR3 length: 15; D gene: TRBD2; J gene: TRBJ2-5
CDR3 protein: CASSPAAGGFYNEQFF; CDR3 DNA: TGTGCCAGCAGCCCCGCTGCGGGGGGATTCTACAATGAGCAGTTCTTC; V gene: TRBV11-2; clone size: -; CDR3 length: 16; D gene: TRBD2; J gene: TRBJ2-1
CDR3 protein: CASSSAGASSYEQYF; CDR3 DNA: TGTGCCAGCAGTTCAGCGGGGGCCAGCTCCTACGAGCAGTACTTC; V gene: TRBV6-5; clone size: -; CDR3 length: 15; D gene: TRBD2; J gene: TRBJ2-7
CDR3 protein: CASSPDSPNSPLHF; CDR3 DNA: TGTGCCAGCAGCCCCGACAGCCCTAATTCACCCCTCCACTTT; V gene: TRBV3-1/TRBV3-2; clone size: -; CDR3 length: 14; D gene: -; J gene: TRBJ1-6
CDR3 protein: CAISESGDSQETQYF; CDR3 DNA: TGTGCCATCAGTGAGTCGGGGGACAGCCAAGAGACCCAGTACTTC; V gene: TRBV10-3; clone size: once; CDR3 length: 15; D gene: TRBD1; J gene: TRBJ2-5
CDR3 protein: CSAETRDGEQYF; CDR3 DNA: TGCAGCGCCGAGACACGGGATGGCGAGCAGTACTTC; V gene: TRBV29-1; clone size: few; CDR3 length: 12; D gene: -; J gene: TRBJ2-7
CDR3 protein: CAWTRQGRVDQPQHF; CDR3 DNA: TGTGCCTGGACTAGACAGGGACGGGTTGATCAGCCCCAGCATTTT; V gene: TRBV30; clone size: -; CDR3 length: 15; D gene: TRBD1; J gene: TRBJ1-5
CDR3 protein: CASVSGGGTDTQYF; CDR3 DNA: TGTGCCAGTGTCAGCGGGGGGGGCACAGATACGCAGTATTTT; V gene: TRBV6-5; clone size: -; CDR3 length: 14; D gene: TRBD2; J gene: TRBJ2-3
CDR3 protein: CASSLDPAGGPQETQYF; CDR3 DNA: TGTGCCAGCAGCTTAGATCCAGCGGGGGGACCCCAAGAGACCCAGTACTTC; V gene: TRBV7-6; clone size: -; CDR3 length: 17; D gene: TRBD2; J gene: TRBJ2-5
CDR3 protein: CASSLTGTTGNTIYF; CDR3 DNA: TGCGCCAGCAGCTTGACAGGGACTACTGGAAACACCATATATTTT; V gene: TRBV5-1; clone size: -; CDR3 length: 15; D gene: -; J gene: TRBJ1-3
CDR3 protein: CASSSPGGVYGYTF; CDR3 DNA: TGTGCCAGCAGTTCCCCGGGGGGCGTGTATGGCTACACCTTC; V gene: TRBV6-5; clone size: -; CDR3 length: 14; D gene: -; J gene: TRBJ1-2
CDR3 protein: CASSLGTSGEQFF; CDR3 DNA: TGTGCCAGCAGTTTAGGGACTAGCGGAGAGCAGTTCTTC; V gene: TRBV28; clone size: -; CDR3 length: 13; D gene: TRBD2; J gene: TRBJ2-1
CDR3 protein: CASSQTGGVREQFF; CDR3 DNA: TGTGCCAGCAGTCAGACGGGGGGCGTACGGGAGCAGTTCTTC; V gene: TRBV9; clone size: -; CDR3 length: 14; D gene: -; J gene: TRBJ2-1
CDR3 protein: CASSELGAYYEQYF; CDR3 DNA: TGTGCCAGCAGTGAACTAGGGGCGTACTACGAGCAGTACTTC; V gene: TRBV6-1; clone size: -; CDR3 length: 14; D gene: -; J gene: TRBJ2-7
CDR3 protein: CAISKRGGSSYEQYF; CDR3 DNA: TGTGCCATCAGTAAACGCGGGGGGTCCTCCTACGAGCAGTACTTC; V gene: TRBV10-3; clone size: -; CDR3 length: 15; D gene: TRBD2; J gene: TRBJ2-7
CDR3 protein: CASSWGDNSPLHF; CDR3 DNA: TGCGCCAGCAGCTGGGGGGATAATTCACCCCTCCACTTT; V gene: TRBV5-1; clone size: -; CDR3 length: 13; D gene: -; J gene: TRBJ1-6
CDR3 protein: CASSQVGGGSSYNSPLHF; CDR3 DNA: TGCGCCAGCAGCCAAGTGGGCGGGGGCAGCTCCTATAATTCACCCCTCCACTTT; V gene: TRBV4-3; clone size: -; CDR3 length: 18; D gene: -; J gene: TRBJ1-6
CDR3 protein: CASSEDDRPPYEQYF; CDR3 DNA: TGTGCCAGCAGTGAAGACGACAGGCCACCCTACGAGCAGTACTTC; V gene: TRBV25-1; clone size: -; CDR3 length: 15; D gene: -; J gene: TRBJ2-7
CDR3 protein: CASSLAQGAWEQYF; CDR3 DNA: TGTGCCAGCAGTTTGGCTCAGGGGGCGTGGGAGCAGTACTTC; V gene: TRBV27; clone size: -; CDR3 length: 14; D gene: TRBD1; J gene: TRBJ2-7